Listed below are T cell receptor beta chains from one sample, sequenced in a study of regulatory T cells in long-lasting Graves disease. In TCRdb, the multiplex PCR reads were re-called with MiXCR into one record per CDR3 protein. The repertoire has over 300,000 distinct CDR3 sequences, 15% to 18% of them found once; the top ten carry approximately 22%. The starting material was peripheral blood mononuclear cells (PBMCs), obtained at new diagnosis, from a patient treated with antithyroid drugs. Receptors were obtained from a female donor with Graves disease. Both conserved end residues are part of each CDR3. Fields, in order: J gene, clone size, D gene, V gene, CDR3 DNA, CDR3 protein. The D gene is left open where the match is weak. Rows may omit the clone size; those that give it use once, few, many or a size class.

TRBJ1-1 | many | . | TRBV3-1 | TGTGCCAGCAGCCGAGGCTTGAACACTGAAGCTTTCTTT | CASSRGLNTEAFF
TRBJ2-1 | many | TRBD2 | TRBV27 | TGTGCCAGCAGTTTACCGACTAGCGGAAGGGATGAGCAGTTCTTC | CASSLPTSGRDEQFF
TRBJ2-7 | many | . | TRBV30 | TGTGCCTGGAAGACAGCCCTCCACTACGAGCAGTACTTC | CAWKTALHYEQYF
TRBJ2-3 | many | TRBD2 | TRBV30 | TGTGCCTGGACTCACGGGAGGGCTTCCGATACGCAGTATTTT | CAWTHGRASDTQYF
TRBJ2-2 | few | TRBD1 | TRBV5-1 | TGCGCCAGCAGCTTGGATGCGTTGGACAGGGGGCGCGACACCGGGGAGCTGTTTTTT | CASSLDALDRGRDTGELFF
TRBJ2-3 | . | TRBD1 | TRBV5-1 | TGCGCCAGCAGCGAATTAACAGGGGGCGATTTCACAGATACGCAGTATTTT | CASSELTGGDFTDTQYF
TRBJ2-5 | many | TRBD2 | TRBV11-2 | TGTGCCAGCAGCTTCAGTCGGACTAGCGGGGGGCAAGAGACCCAGTACTTC | CASSFSRTSGGQETQYF
TRBJ2-7 | . | . | TRBV29-1 | TGCAGCGTTGAAAGTACTAACTCCTACGAGCAGTACTTC | CSVESTNSYEQYF
TRBJ2-1 | few | . | TRBV13 | TGTGCCAGCAGCTTATTAGGAGGGTTTGAGGGGGGTGAGCAGTTCTTC | CASSLLGGFEGGEQFF
TRBJ1-1 | many | . | TRBV30 | TGTGCCTGGAGTGTATACGATGCGACTGAAGCTTTCTTT | CAWSVYDATEAFF
TRBJ2-1 | . | TRBD2 | TRBV11-2 | TGTGCCAGCAGCTCAGCGGGAGTAGTAAATGAGCAGTTCTTC | CASSSAGVVNEQFF
TRBJ1-4 | . | TRBD1 | TRBV4-1 | TGCGCCAGCAGCCAAGTGGTGAGGACAGGGAATGAAAAACCGTTTTTT | CASSQVVRTGNEKPFF
TRBJ2-5 | . | . | TRBV7-9 | TGTGCCAGCAGCCCCCAAAGCTGGCGGGAAACAGAGACCCAGTACTTC | CASSPQSWRETETQYF
TRBJ2-3 | many | . | TRBV29-1 | TGCAGCGTTACGCAAAGCTACACAGATACGCAGTATTTT | CSVTQSYTDTQYF
TRBJ1-4 | . | . | TRBV6-1 | TGTGCCAGCAGTCTCACGAAGGAAAAACTGTTTTTT | CASSLTKEKLFF
TRBJ2-5 | many | TRBD2 | TRBV28 | TGTGCCAGCAGATCTAGCGGGAGTGCAGAGACCCAGTACTTC | CASRSSGSAETQYF
TRBJ1-3 | many | TRBD1 | TRBV6-2/TRBV6-3 | TGTGCCAGCAGTGAAGACAGGGGGTACGGAAACACCATATATTTT | CASSEDRGYGNTIYF
TRBJ2-3 | many | TRBD2 | TRBV10-1 | TGCGCCAGCAGCCCGGGACTAGCGGCCCTAGGTGGCACAGATACGCAGTATTTT | CASSPGLAALGGTDTQYF
TRBJ1-1 | many | TRBD1 | TRBV20-1 | TGCAGTGCTCAAGGGACAGGGATGAACACTGAAGCTTTCTTT | CSAQGTGMNTEAFF
TRBJ1-6 | . | . | TRBV5-1 | TGCGCCAGCAGCCCCCTTGAGAGCTCGGGGGCACCCCTCCACTTT | CASSPLESSGAPLHF
TRBJ1-2 | many | . | TRBV3-1 | TGTGCCAGCAGCCACTTTGACAGCTATGGCTACACCTTC | CASSHFDSYGYTF
TRBJ2-2 | many | . | TRBV20-1 | TGCAGTGCGCTGATGATGGGGGAGCACCCCGGGGAGCTGTTTTTT | CSALMMGEHPGELFF
TRBJ1-1 | many | TRBD1 | TRBV12-3/TRBV12-4 | TGTGCCAGCACCTCAGGGGGAAACACTGAAGCTTTCTTT | CASTSGGNTEAFF
TRBJ2-7 | many | TRBD2 | TRBV3-1 | TGTGCCAGCAGCCACCCGGGACTAACCTACGAGCAGTACTTC | CASSHPGLTYEQYF
TRBJ2-1 | few | . | TRBV10-2 | TGCGCCAGCAGTGAGACTAGCTCCTACAATGAGCAGTTCTTC | CASSETSSYNEQFF
TRBJ1-5 | many | . | TRBV4-1 | TGCGCCAGCAGCCAGACGGGGTGCTGCAATCAGCCCCAGCATTTT | CASSQTGCCNQPQHF
TRBJ2-6 | many | . | TRBV7-2 | TGTGCCAGCAGCTTAGGGGGGCCTGGGGCCAACGTCCTGACTTTC | CASSLGGPGANVLTF
TRBJ2-1 | many | . | TRBV10-3 | TGTGCCACGGGACTCTCACTCCACAATGAGCAGTTCTTC | CATGLSLHNEQFF
TRBJ2-1 | . | . | TRBV9 | TGTGCCAGCACCGCCACAGGCTCCGATTCCTACAATGAGCAGTTCTTC | CASTATGSDSYNEQFF
TRBJ2-1 | once | . | TRBV29-1 | TGCAGCGTAAGGTCGAGCTCCTACAATGAGCAGTTCTTC | CSVRSSSYNEQFF
TRBJ2-4 | . | . | TRBV18 | TGTGCCAGCTCACCTAGATACAGAGCGAACATTCAGTACTTC | CASSPRYRANIQYF
TRBJ2-2 | few | . | TRBV11-3 | TGTGCCAGCAGCTTATTTGGCGGCCCGAACACCGGGGAGCTGTTTTTT | CASSLFGGPNTGELFF
TRBJ1-6 | many | . | TRBV5-1 | TGCGCCAGCAGCTTGTCTCAGACCTTTAATTCACCCCTCCACTTT | CASSLSQTFNSPLHF
TRBJ1-1 | few | . | TRBV10-2 | TGCGCCAGCAATGTCGCTGGGACCGTTGACACTGAAGCTTTCTTT | CASNVAGTVDTEAFF
TRBJ1-1 | many | . | TRBV5-4 | TGTGCCAGCAGCTTAACGATGTCGGCGAACACTGAAGCTTTCTTT | CASSLTMSANTEAFF
TRBJ2-3 | many | . | TRBV3-1 | TGTGCCAGCAGCCAAGAGGTCCGGGCCTCGGTCCGCACAGATACGCAGTATTTT | CASSQEVRASVRTDTQYF
TRBJ2-1 | many | TRBD2 | TRBV12-3/TRBV12-4 | TGTGCCAGCAGTTTACAGCGGGAGGTGTACAATGAGCAGTTCTTC | CASSLQREVYNEQFF
TRBJ2-7 | many | . | TRBV7-2 | TGTGCCAGCAGCTTAGACCGCACCGGCTACGAGCAGTACTTC | CASSLDRTGYEQYF
TRBJ1-1 | many | . | TRBV5-1 | TGCGCCAGCAGTTATACAGGGAGGCCTGAAGCTTTCTTT | CASSYTGRPEAFF
TRBJ2-5 | few | . | TRBV18 | TGTGCCAGCTCCCCCTACCCCCAAGAGACCCAGTACTTC | CASSPYPQETQYF
TRBJ1-5 | . | . | TRBV24-1 | TGTGCCACCAGTGACTGCCGGGCCGGGTGTCAGCCCCAGCATTTT | CATSDCRAGCQPQHF
TRBJ1-2 | many | TRBD1 | TRBV11-2 | TGTGCCAGCAGCCGGATTCCGGGACAGAGTAACTATGGCTACACCTTC | CASSRIPGQSNYGYTF
TRBJ2-5 | many | . | TRBV12-3/TRBV12-4 | TGTGCCAGCTCTCCCCCCGGGACACTTCAAGAGACCCAGTACTTC | CASSPPGTLQETQYF
TRBJ1-2 | many | . | TRBV12-3/TRBV12-4 | TGTGCCAGCAGGCCGGGGGGTGCTCCTCCTAACTATGGCTACACCTTC | CASRPGGAPPNYGYTF
TRBJ2-3 | many | TRBD2 | TRBV12-3/TRBV12-4 | TGTGCCAGCAGTCCCGTGGGACTAGACACAGATACGCAGTATTTT | CASSPVGLDTDTQYF
TRBJ2-5 | many | TRBD2 | TRBV12-5 | TGTGCTAGCCGCGGGACTAGCTCACAGACCCAGTACTTC | CASRGTSSQTQYF
TRBJ2-7 | many | . | TRBV7-9 | TGTGCCAGCAGCTCACAGGCGACCTCCTACGAGCAGTACTTC | CASSSQATSYEQYF
TRBJ2-7 | . | TRBD2 | TRBV7-2 | TGTGCCAGCAGCTTAGTCTTAGCGGGACGGGCCTTCCACGAGCAGTACTTC | CASSLVLAGRAFHEQYF
TRBJ2-5 | few | . | TRBV20-1 | TGCAGTGCTAGAGATCAGTCGCGGGAGACCCAGTACTTC | CSARDQSRETQYF
TRBJ2-1 | many | TRBD2 | TRBV28 | TGTGCCAGCAGTCGAAGGGCCCTAGCGGGCCGTCGGGTTGAGCAGTTCTTC | CASSRRALAGRRVEQFF
TRBJ2-5 | many | . | TRBV30 | TGTGCCTGGAGTGCCAATCCCGTTGGCCCTGAGACCCAGTACTTC | CAWSANPVGPETQYF
TRBJ1-6 | few | . | TRBV6-1 | TGTGCCAGCAGCGTTGATGTGGGGTCTAATTCACCCCTCCACTTT | CASSVDVGSNSPLHF
TRBJ2-3 | . | . | TRBV29-1 | TGCAGCGTTGATTCCAGCGCCACAGATACGCAGTATTTT | CSVDSSATDTQYF
TRBJ2-5 | . | TRBD2 | TRBV3-1 | TGTGCCAGCCTTGGAGCGGGAGCTGGTGAGACCCAGTACTTC | CASLGAGAGETQYF
TRBJ1-1 | . | . | TRBV19 | TGTGCCAGTAGTATGTCGGACACTGAAGCTTTCTTT | CASSMSDTEAFF